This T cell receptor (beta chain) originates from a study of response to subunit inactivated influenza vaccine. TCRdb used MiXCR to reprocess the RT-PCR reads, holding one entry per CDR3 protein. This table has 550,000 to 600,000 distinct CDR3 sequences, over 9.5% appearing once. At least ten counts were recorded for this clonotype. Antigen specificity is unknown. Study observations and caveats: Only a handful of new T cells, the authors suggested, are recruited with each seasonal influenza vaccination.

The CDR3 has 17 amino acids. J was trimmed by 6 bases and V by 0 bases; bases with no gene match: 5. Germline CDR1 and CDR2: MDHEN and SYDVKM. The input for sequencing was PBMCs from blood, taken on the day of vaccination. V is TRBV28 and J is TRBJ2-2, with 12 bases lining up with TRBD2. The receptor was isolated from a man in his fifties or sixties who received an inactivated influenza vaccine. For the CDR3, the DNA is TGTGCCAGCAGTTTATGGTCCCTAGCGGGGGGGCCCGGGGAGCTGTTTTTT. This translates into CASSLWSLAGGPGELFF.